This section outlines one T cell receptor (beta chain) sequence together with its context. Its recognized antigen is unknown. No much larger clone exists at a distance of one base, and base qualities are not known. TCRbeta CDR3 regions were amplified from genomic DNA using the immunoSEQ Assay, a bias-controlled multiplex PCR. Under the source paper's analysis protocol: The number of nucleated cells in each sample was estimated by amplification of reference gene primers within the assay. Sequence reads were collapsed and filtered to measure the absolute abundance of every unique TCRbeta CDR3 rearrangement. For each sample, productive Simpson clonality was calculated as the square root of Simpson's diversity index across productive rearrangements. Held by TCRdb, this immuneACCESS table contains in-frame sequences only and omits some clones. Under half of the omission traces to an unresolved V gene where checked; the cause of the rest is unknown. For V, J and clone size, that table is used; D and trimming come from the DNA. Across this sample there are 130,000 or so clones, with approximately 87% seen only once. Together, the top ten hold roughly 2.2% of the sample.

The entry originates in a study of blood T cell repertoires in COVID-19 (dated by TCRdb to about 2020). With respect to the entire study: The collaborator samples originated in the United States, Italy and Spain and spanned the acute and convalescent phases of COVID-19. The material from the prospective study consisted of cDNA or gDNA derived from T cells, B-cell-depleted T cells, or PBMCs. The dataset comprised deeply sampled blood TCRbeta repertoires from subjects exposed to, actively infected with, or recovered from COVID-19. A freely available public database, intended as a resource for researchers studying the immune response to SARS-CoV-2, is where the repertoires were released. Samples were obtained from the ongoing ImmuneRACE study (first 160 participants) and from about 1,300 subjects provided by 6 global collaborators. A de-identified subject ID, COVID-19 status, age in years and sex were almost always included in the sample metadata. Where HLA class I and class II types were available, the types were taken from metadata supplied by the sample provider, not from assay-based typing.

What the research found in general, with its limitations: The amount of clinical and demographic metadata varied by source and participant and was provided uncurated.

The trim is 0 bases for V and 5 bases for J, with a gap of 15 bases between the germline ends. In the germline V gene, CDR1 corresponds to KGHDR and CDR2 to SFDVKD. Inclusive of the bounding cysteine and phenylalanine, the CDR3 is 16 residues long. Solely the CDR3 DNA is kept, with 48 bases framed from the first base. Whole blood was collected in K2EDTA tubes by collaborating institutions according to the institutions' own protocols. Collaborator samples were shipped for TCRbeta analysis as frozen whole blood, isolated PBMCs, or DNA extracted from either sample type. Sequences were obtained from peripheral blood. The rearranged chain carries TRBV24-1 and TRBJ2-5; the best D guess is TRBD2, with 5 bases matching. This TCR was sampled from a man between 65 and 85 years old with active COVID-19. The encoded CDR3 is CATSDLGKGRGETQYF. The DNA sequence is as follows: TGTGCCACCAGTGATTTGGGCAAGGGTCGCGGGGAGACCCAGTACTTC.